The rows below give T cell receptor beta chains drawn from one sample of a study of shared clonotypes between healthy human individuals. TCRdb's copy holds only in-frame clones and misses some; the assay was immunoSEQ multiplex PCR. The sample records over 2 million clones, approximately 95% being singletons. What was sequenced was naive CD4+ T cells sorted from blood. The receptors derive from a man between 18 and 35 years old in good health. Both conserved end residues are part of each CDR3. A D gene is named only where the DNA matches it firmly. Clone sizes are given selectively: once, few, many, or a class where the clone is expanded.

clone size	J gene	D gene	V gene	CDR3 DNA	CDR3 protein
NA	TRBJ2-7	NA	TRBV5-4	TGTGCCAGCAGCTTGGAGGGCCGGAGATTACAGCAGTACTTC	CASSLEGRRLQQYF
NA	TRBJ2-4	NA	TRBV5-1	TGCGCCAGCAGCTTGGGTCCTTCCACGGGATCGGAGAACATTCAGTACTTC	CASSLGPSTGSENIQYF
NA	TRBJ1-1	NA	TRBV5-6	TGTGCCAGCAGCTTGGTCTGGGGTAGCGGGAACACTGAAGCTTTCTTT	CASSLVWGSGNTEAFF
NA	TRBJ1-3	NA	TRBV29-1	TGCAGCGTTGGAGAAACAGCCCTGTCCGGAAACACCATATATTTT	CSVGETALSGNTIYF
NA	TRBJ2-1	TRBD1	TRBV6-1	TGTGCCAGCAGGTCTACGGGACAGGGCTACAATGAGCAGTTCTTC	CASRSTGQGYNEQFF
once	TRBJ2-5	NA	TRBV5-1	TGCGCCAGCAGCTTGTTAGGACGCGGGCTACAAGAGACCCAGTACTTC	CASSLLGRGLQETQYF
NA	TRBJ2-7	NA	TRBV11-3	TGTGCCAGCAGCTTAACCGACACAGGTCCGAGCTCCTACGAGCAGTACTTC	CASSLTDTGPSSYEQYF
NA	TRBJ1-1	NA	TRBV18	TGTGCCAGCTCACCACCGGGACGGACTGGGAATGAAGCTTTCTTT	CASSPPGRTGNEAFF
NA	TRBJ1-5	NA	TRBV28	TGTGCCAGCAGTTCCCCATATAGCAATCAGCCCCAGCATTTT	CASSSPYSNQPQHF
few	TRBJ2-3	TRBD2	TRBV4-2	TGTGCCAGCAGCACACCAGCGGGGGGGCACCCAGATACGCAGTATTTT	CASSTPAGGHPDTQYF
NA	TRBJ2-1	NA	TRBV11-2	TGTGCCAGCAGCTTAATTACGAGGAGCACCTACAATGAGCAGTTCTTC	CASSLITRSTYNEQFF
NA	TRBJ1-2	NA	TRBV5-8	TGTGCCAGCAGCTTGGGGTTCCAGGCCATCTATGGCTACACCTTC	CASSLGFQAIYGYTF
NA	TRBJ1-1	NA	TRBV19	TGTGCCACCCAGTCCGGGATTGAAGCTTTCTTT	CATQSGIEAFF
NA	TRBJ2-7	NA	TRBV5-1	TGCGCCAGCAGACCTTCAACAGGGACCTACGAGCAGTACTTC	CASRPSTGTYEQYF
NA	TRBJ2-7	TRBD1	TRBV4-1	TGCGCCAGCAGACGGACAGGGGGTTTTGGCGAGCAGTACTTC	CASRRTGGFGEQYF
NA	TRBJ2-2	NA	TRBV7-9	TGTGCCAGCAGCTCACTAGACAAAGGGTTCGCCGGGGAGCTGTTTTTT	CASSSLDKGFAGELFF
NA	TRBJ2-2	TRBD1	TRBV30	TGTGCCTGGAGCCCCAGTAGGGGGCGCACCGGGGAGCTGTTTTTT	CAWSPSRGRTGELFF
NA	TRBJ2-1	NA	TRBV7-8	TGTGCCAGCAGCCCCGAGGGGCGCCGCCCGTCCTACAATGAGCAGTTCTTC	CASSPEGRRPSYNEQFF
NA	TRBJ1-5	NA	TRBV2	TGTGCCAGCGGATATTTACAGGGTAAGCAGCCCCAGCATTTT	CASGYLQGKQPQHF
NA	TRBJ1-2	NA	TRBV5-6	TGTGCCAGCAGCTTGCCGGGGTATGGCTACACCTTC	CASSLPGYGYTF
NA	TRBJ1-1	NA	TRBV7-2	TGTGCCAGCAGCCAACAACGAGGGACTGAAGCTTTCTTT	CASSQQRGTEAFF
NA	TRBJ2-7	NA	TRBV7-2	TGTGCCAGCAGCTTAGGGTCTGAAAATCCCTACGAGCAGTACTTC	CASSLGSENPYEQYF
NA	TRBJ1-1	NA	TRBV6-5	TGTGCCACCAGGCAGGGCGGTACTGAAGCTTTCTTT	CATRQGGTEAFF
NA	TRBJ1-2	NA	TRBV6-1	TGTGCCAGCAGTGAAATAAGTTGGGGAAGTGGCTACACCTTC	CASSEISWGSGYTF
NA	TRBJ2-7	NA	TRBV10-3	TGTGCCATCAGTGAGTCAGGGGTATACGAGCAGTACTTC	CAISESGVYEQYF
few	TRBJ1-5	NA	TRBV6-1	TGTGCCAGCACCCCGACAGGCCAGGCTCAGCCCCAGCATTTT	CASTPTGQAQPQHF
NA	TRBJ1-6	NA	TRBV27	TGTGCCAGCAGTTTACGGCTGCAGAATTCACCCCTCCACTTT	CASSLRLQNSPLHF
NA	TRBJ2-7	NA	TRBV11-3	TGTGCCAGCAGCTTGACCGGCAGGGGAGCCGAGCAGTACTTC	CASSLTGRGAEQYF
once	TRBJ2-2	NA	TRBV6-5	TGTGCCAGCAGTTCTCGTGAAGGGACCACCGGGGAGCTGTTTTTT	CASSSREGTTGELFF
NA	TRBJ2-5	NA	TRBV29-1	TGCAGCGTTGTTAGGGGAGAGACCCAGTACTTC	CSVVRGETQYF
NA	TRBJ1-1	NA	TRBV5-1	TGCGCCAGCAGCTTGGCTAGGGGAGGGATGAACACTGAAGCTTTCTTT	CASSLARGGMNTEAFF
NA	TRBJ2-1	TRBD1	TRBV7-2	TGTGCCAGCAGCTTACAGGACAGGGACAACAATGAGCAGTTCTTC	CASSLQDRDNNEQFF
NA	TRBJ2-3	TRBD2	TRBV29-1	TGCAGCGTCGATAGCGGGAGCACAGATACGCAGTATTTT	CSVDSGSTDTQYF
once	TRBJ1-2	NA	TRBV4-1	TGCGCCAGCAGCCAACAGGAGCACTATGGCTACACCTTC	CASSQQEHYGYTF
NA	TRBJ2-3	TRBD2	TRBV5-8	TGTGCCAGCAGCCCGGGCCTCAGCGGGAGTATAGATACGCAGTATTTT	CASSPGLSGSIDTQYF
NA	TRBJ2-3	TRBD1	TRBV11-2	TGTGCCAGCAGCTTAGCTTTCCGGGACAGGACCACAGATACGCAGTATTTT	CASSLAFRDRTTDTQYF
NA	TRBJ2-7	TRBD1	TRBV11-3	TGTGCCAGCAGCCTCAAAGGACAGGTGATGACCTACGAGCAGTACTTC	CASSLKGQVMTYEQYF
once	TRBJ2-1	TRBD1	TRBV5-6	TGTGCCAGCAGCACAAGGACAGGGGTTATCTACAATGAGCAGTTCTTC	CASSTRTGVIYNEQFF
once	TRBJ1-4	NA	TRBV5-4	TGTGCCAGCAGCTTAGGAGGAGGGGTCGGTGAAAAACTGTTTTTT	CASSLGGGVGEKLFF
NA	TRBJ1-1	NA	TRBV28	TGTGCCAGCAGTTCCCACGGACAGTCCACTGAAGCTTTCTTT	CASSSHGQSTEAFF
NA	TRBJ2-7	TRBD1	TRBV18	TGTGCCAGCTCACCAACCGGGACAGGGGGCCTCGATTCCTACGAGCAGTACTTC	CASSPTGTGGLDSYEQYF
few	TRBJ1-1	NA	TRBV30	TGTGCCTGTGGACAGATGAACACTGAAGCTTTCTTT	CACGQMNTEAFF
NA	TRBJ2-7	NA	TRBV30	TGTGCCTGGAGACAGGGTTTTCTCGAGCAGTACTTC	CAWRQGFLEQYF
NA	TRBJ1-1	NA	TRBV5-1	TGCGCCAGCAGCTTACGGACCGGGCCGGAATTTGAAGCTTTCTTT	CASSLRTGPEFEAFF
NA	TRBJ2-3	TRBD2	TRBV6-6	TGTGCCAGCTCCGGCGGGGGGTACACAGATACGCAGTATTTT	CASSGGGYTDTQYF
NA	TRBJ1-6	NA	TRBV15	TGTGCCACCACGATCAGCTCCTATAATTCACCCCTCCACTTT	CATTISSYNSPLHF
NA	TRBJ2-7	TRBD2	TRBV5-4	TGTGCCAGCAGCCCGGGACTAGCGGGAGACGGGTACTTC	CASSPGLAGDGYF
NA	TRBJ1-1	NA	TRBV6-1	TGTGCCAGCAGTGAATATACCAACACTGAAGCTTTCTTT	CASSEYTNTEAFF
NA	TRBJ2-3	NA	TRBV6-1	TGTGCCAGCAGTGAAGCGACAGCCTCTAGCACAGATACGCAGTATTTT	CASSEATASSTDTQYF
NA	TRBJ2-1	NA	TRBV19	TGTGCCAGTAGTATTGAGGGTTCTAGCTACAATGAGCAGTTCTTC	CASSIEGSSYNEQFF
NA	TRBJ2-1	TRBD2	TRBV29-1	TGCAGCGGTGGTAGCGGGGGGAATGAGCAGTTCTTC	CSGGSGGNEQFF